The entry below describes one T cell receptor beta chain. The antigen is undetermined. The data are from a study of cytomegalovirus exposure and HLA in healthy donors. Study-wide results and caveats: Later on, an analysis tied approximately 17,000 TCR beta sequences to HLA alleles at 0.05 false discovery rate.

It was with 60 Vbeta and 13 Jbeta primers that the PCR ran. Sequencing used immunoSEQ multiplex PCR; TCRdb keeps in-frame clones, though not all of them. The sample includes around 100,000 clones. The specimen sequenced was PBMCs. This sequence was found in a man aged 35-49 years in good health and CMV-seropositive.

CDR3 in DNA: TGCGCCAGCAGCCAAGATTTAGGGCTAGCGTCCTACGAGCAGTACTTC. It translates to CASSQDLGLASYEQYF. This chain joins TRBV4-1 and TRBJ2-7; weak D call: TRBD2 (6 bases). Trimming shortened V by 0 bases and J by 1 base, and 13 bases separated the two germline ends. The germline V gene has CDR1 MGHRA and CDR2 YSYEKL. The CDR3 extends over 16 amino acids.